A single sample gave rise to the 32 T cell receptor beta chains below, sequenced in a study of blood T cell repertoires in COVID-19. This table comes from immunoSEQ multiplex PCR, and its TCRdb copy is limited to in-frame clones, with some not included. The sample yields fewer than 350,000 clones, approximately 86% seen once. Specimen: PBMCs or T cells enriched from blood (not recorded which). The receptors originated from a woman aged 40 to 55 with acute COVID-19.

The V call is TRBV7-3, the J call TRBJ2-3, with a possible D match to TRBD2 (6 bases). The CDR3 spans 15 residues. With 5 bases removed from V and 1 base from J, the gap between germline ends came to 13 bases. CDR1 and CDR2 from the germline V gene are SGHTA and FQGTGA. This chain's CDR3 is CASSRLASRTDTQYF. The CDR3 coding sequence is TGTGCCAGCAGCCGGCTAGCGTCTCGCACAGATACGCAGTATTTT. The full variable domain, completed using reference TRBV7-3 and TRBJ2-3, is GAGVSQTPSNKVTEKGKYVELRCDPISGHTALYWYRQSLGQGPEFLIYFQGTGAADDSGLPNDRFFAVRPEGSVSTLKIQRTERGDSAVYLCASSRLASRTDTQYFGPGTRLTVL.

The chain recombines TRBV6-2 or TRBV6-3 with TRBJ2-7; TRBD1 aligns across 7 bases. Unmatched junction bases numbered 6, after V lost 5 bases and J lost 2 bases. CDR1 is MNHEY, CDR2 SVGEGT, per germline. The CDR3 runs 14 residues. CDR3 DNA sequence: TGTGCCAGCAGTGGACCGGGACAGCCCTACGAGCAGTACTTC. Encoded protein: CASSGPGQPYEQYF.

This chain joins TRBV2 and TRBJ2-7; D uncertain. The CDR3 covers 13 residues. CDR1 SNHLY and CDR2 FYNNEI come from the germline V gene. The V and J ends lost 4 bases and 6 bases respectively, with 13 bases between them. The CDR3 bases are TGTGCCAGCAGTGTACGGTCAGGCGCCGAGCAGTACTTC. It encodes CASSVRSGAEQYF.

The gene calls are TRBV27 and TRBJ2-3; TRBD2 matches at 12 bases. The CDR3 extends over 17 amino acids. Per the germline V gene, CDR1 is MNHEY and CDR2 is SMNVEV (reference sequence). Trimming removed 5 bases from V and 5 bases from J; junction bases left unmatched: 11. In nucleotides, the CDR3 is TGTGCCAGCAGTCTCTCTAGCGGGGGGGCCCCGGTAGATACGCAGTATTTT. This encodes CASSLSSGGAPVDTQYF.

The V call is TRBV4-3, the J call TRBJ2-2; possible D gene TRBD1, 6 bases. CDR1 LGHNA and CDR2 YSLEER come from the germline V gene. CDR3 size: 16 residues. V dropped 1 base and J dropped 0 bases, with 9 bases sitting between them. CDR3 protein: CASSQAKGANTGELFF. The CDR3 DNA reads TGCGCCAGCAGCCAAGCCAAGGGGGCGAACACCGGGGAGCTGTTTTTT.

This clone was observed a single time. This chain connects TRBV18 to TRBJ2-7; 13 bases map to TRBD2. J gave up 3 bases and V 5 bases, and 10 bases lay outside the gene matches. The CDR3 covers 17 residues. Per the germline V gene, CDR1 is KGHSH and CDR2 is LQKENI. CDR3 bases: TGTGCCAGCTCAACGGGACTAGCGGGAATGTCCTTCTACGAGCAGTACTTC. Residues: CASSTGLAGMSFYEQYF. The whole variable domain, filled in from reference TRBV18 and TRBJ2-7, reads NAGVMQNPRHLVRRRGQEARLRCSPMKGHSHVYWYRQLPEEGLKFMVYLQKENIIDESGMPKERFSAEFPKEGPSILRIQQVVRGDSAAYFCASSTGLAGMSFYEQYFGPGTRLTVT.

The chain couples TRBV2 to TRBJ1-1, with D hard to call. This CDR3 is built from 15 residues. Germline V gives CDR1 SNHLY, CDR2 FYNNEI. V shed 0 bases and J shed 2 bases, with 10 bases lying between them. The CDR3 DNA is TGTGCCAGCAGTGAAGCAGGAGCCAGCAACACTGAAGCTTTCTTT. This encodes CASSEAGASNTEAFF.

V usage is TRBV7-2 and J usage is TRBJ2-5; D might be TRBD1 (6 bases). The CDR3 runs 14 residues. The V gene lost 5 bases and the J gene lost 2 bases, with 12 bases spanning the gap. Germline V gene sequence: CDR1 SGHTA, CDR2 FQGNSA. The CDR3 DNA reads as TGTGCCAGCAGCAAGGGGACATCACAAGAGACCCAGTACTTC. The encoded protein is CASSKGTSQETQYF.

The chain is built from TRBV20-1 and TRBJ2-1; D uncertain. This CDR3 spans 10 amino acids. Germline V CDR1 and CDR2: DFQATT, SNEGSKA (reference sequence). The germline V and J ends were trimmed by 5 bases and 6 bases, with 5 bases remaining between them. The CDR3 nucleotides are TGCAGTGCTTATTCCAATGAGCAGTTCTTC. This translates into CSAYSNEQFF.

This chain links TRBV28 with TRBJ1-5; D is unclear. Germline V gives CDR1 MDHEN, CDR2 SYDVKM. This CDR3 contains 17 residues. V was cut by 3 bases and J by 5 bases, with 20 bases left in between. The CDR3: CASSFPFTYGVDQPQHF. The CDR3 coding sequence is TGTGCCAGCAGTTTCCCCTTTACCTACGGGGTTGATCAGCCCCAGCATTTT.

This clone appeared a few times. This sequence joins TRBV4-1 and TRBJ1-2; TRBD1 agrees at 8 bases. V gave up 0 bases and J gave up 8 bases; unmatched junction bases: 8. Germline V gene data show CDR1 as MGHRA and CDR2 as YSYEKL. The CDR3 runs to 15 residues. CDR3 nucleotides: TGCGCCAGCAGCCAAGAATCCCAGGGGGCAAGGGGCTACACCTTC. Protein product: CASSQESQGARGYTF.

The rearrangement uses TRBV19 and TRBJ1-2, with 9 bases identical to TRBD1. The germline gives CDR1 LNHDA, CDR2 SQIVND (reference sequence). V was pared by 2 bases and J by 4 bases, with 11 bases of the junction left unmatched. The CDR3 sequence is 17 residues long. This chain's CDR3 is CASSIYLQLTGGYGYTF. CDR3 sequence (DNA): TGTGCCAGTAGTATATATCTTCAGCTGACAGGGGGCTATGGCTACACCTTC.

Comment on this clone: The same CDR3 can be traced to other DNA sequences in this sample. This chain uses TRBV12-3 or TRBV12-4 with TRBJ2-1, with 8 bases identical to TRBD2. The CDR3 has 13 amino acids. V lost 3 bases and J lost 6; bases outside the gene matches: 1. The CDR3 is CASSLLAGNEQFF. Written as DNA, the CDR3 is TGTGCCAGCAGTTTGCTAGCGGGCAATGAGCAGTTCTTC.

V and J are TRBV7-2 and TRBJ2-3; no definite D call. Deletions cut 3 bases from V and 1 base from J, with 2 bases between. The germline CDR1 and CDR2 sequences are SGHTA and FQGNSA. CDR3 length: 12 residues. DNA for the CDR3: TGTGCCAGCAGCTTCGGCACAGATACGCAGTATTTT. This sequence encodes CASSFGTDTQYF.

This clone appeared a single time. The CDR3 bases are TGTGCCAGCGGAGGACAGGGTTTTCGGTCACCCCTCCACTTT. Amino acid sequence: CASGGQGFRSPLHF. The chain carries TRBV4-2 and TRBJ1-6, with 8 nucleotides matching TRBD1. The CDR3 has 14 amino acids. Per the germline V gene, CDR1 is LGHNA and CDR2 is YNFKEQ. V lost 8 bases and J lost 10; bases outside the gene matches: 10.

J is TRBJ1-6 and V is TRBV5-1, with 10 bases identical to TRBD1. This CDR3 spans 17 amino acids. CDR1 and CDR2 (germline): SGHRS, YFSETQ. V trimming: 3 bases; J trimming: 7 bases; junction bases outside the gene matches: 10. The CDR3 region has the DNA TGCGCCAGCAGCTGGGGACAGGGGAGACAGGGGAATTCACCCCTCCACTTT. The encoded protein is CASSWGQGRQGNSPLHF.

In DNA, the CDR3 is TGTGCCAGCAGCCCCCGCCGTAGCGGGAGGTTCAATGAGCAGTTCTTC. It yields the protein CASSPRRSGRFNEQFF. The gene calls are TRBV7-2 and TRBJ2-1; 10 nucleotides agree with TRBD2. The V gene end was trimmed by 5 bases and the J gene end by 6 bases; junction bases not matched to a gene: 10. Germline assignment: CDR1 SGHTA and CDR2 FQGNSA. This CDR3 is built from 16 residues.

J is TRBJ1-4 and V is TRBV7-2; 8 bases line up with TRBD1. The CDR3 loop spans 17 amino acids. J gave up 8 bases and V 5 bases, and 16 bases lay outside the gene matches. From germline, CDR1 is SGHTA and CDR2 FQGNSA. The CDR3 spells CASSPTGGVGPREKLFF. The CDR3 coding sequence is TGTGCCAGCAGCCCAACAGGGGGAGTTGGGCCTAGGGAAAAACTGTTTTTT. Full variable domain (rest looked up from reference TRBV7-2 and TRBJ1-4): GAGVSQSPSNKVTEKGKDVELRCDPISGHTALYWYRQSLGQGLEFLIYFQGNSAPDKSGLPSDRFSAERTGGSVSTLTIQRTQQEDSAVYLCASSPTGGVGPREKLFFGSGTQLSVL.

This chain joins TRBV2 and TRBJ1-2; D gene ambiguous. V was pared by 6 bases and J by 8 bases, with 13 bases between. The length of the CDR3 is 12 residues. Germline CDR1 is SNHLY and CDR2 is FYNNEI. The CDR3 reads CASSPPGRGYTF. CDR3 nucleotides: TGTGCCAGCAGCCCCCCTGGTCGGGGCTACACCTTC.

This clone has only one observation. V gene TRBV27 combines with J gene TRBJ1-2, with 9 bases lining up with TRBD1. Per germline, CDR1 MNHEY and CDR2 SMNVEV (reference sequence). The CDR3 consists of 13 residues. The trim removed 2 bases at V and 5 bases at J, leaving 0 bases unmatched. The CDR3, as DNA: TGTGCCAGCAGTTTAGGACAGGGGTATGGCTACACCTTC. Its translation: CASSLGQGYGYTF.

The chain's CDR3 is CASNPRIARPSAEQYF. The CDR3 DNA reads as TGTGCCAGCAACCCCAGGATAGCGCGGCCCTCGGCCGAGCAGTACTTC. The chain combines TRBV28 with TRBJ2-7; possibly TRBD2 for D (5 bases). Germline-derived CDR1 and CDR2 are MDHEN and SYDVKM. Trimming removed 7 bases from V and 6 bases from J, with 25 bases in between. The CDR3 covers 16 residues.

The CDR3 loop is CASSAGSLVYGYTF. CDR3 nucleotide sequence: TGTGCCAGCAGTGCGGGATCTCTCGTTTATGGCTACACCTTC. The J gene is TRBJ1-2, the V gene TRBV28; unclear D gene. The V end was cut by 5 bases, the J end by 5 bases, with 15 bases between. CDR3 size: 14 residues. Germline assignment: CDR1 MDHEN and CDR2 SYDVKM.

This sequence joins TRBV7-2 and TRBJ2-2; 7 positions agree with TRBD1. The CDR3 has 16 amino acids. Germline trimming cut 0 bases from V and 4 bases from J; bases unmatched to any gene: 5. Germline-derived CDR1 and CDR2 are SGHTA and FQGNSA. This CDR3 is CASSLARQGLTGELFF. The CDR3 DNA reads TGTGCCAGCAGCTTAGCACGACAGGGCCTCACCGGGGAGCTGTTTTTT.

The chain links TRBV4-1 to TRBJ2-3; no firm D call. Germline V gene data show CDR1 as MGHRA and CDR2 as YSYEKL. Trimming left V 0 bases short and J 2 bases short, with 9 bases between. This CDR3 spans 15 amino acids. The CDR3 nucleotides are TGCGCCAGCAGCCAAGATTGGCCTTACACAGATACGCAGTATTTT. Protein product: CASSQDWPYTDTQYF.

This chain uses TRBV2 with TRBJ2-1, with D perhaps matching TRBD2 (7 bases). The CDR3 loop spans 13 amino acids. Germline-derived CDR1 and CDR2 are SNHLY and FYNNEI. Trimming took off 7 bases at V and 4 bases at J, with 11 bases between the two ends. CDR3 region: CASTAGAYNEQFF. In nucleotides, the CDR3 is TGTGCCAGCACGGCGGGGGCGTACAATGAGCAGTTCTTC.

The chain carries TRBV7-6 and TRBJ2-1; TRBD2 aligns across 9 bases. With V trimmed by 0 bases and J by 0 bases, 12 bases remained unmatched. The CDR3 totals 20 residues. Germline V gene data show CDR1 as SGHVS and CDR2 as FNYEAQ. CDR3: CASSLARGGYAVSSYNEQFF. In DNA form, the CDR3 reads TGTGCCAGCAGCTTAGCGCGGGGGGGGTACGCGGTCAGCTCCTACAATGAGCAGTTCTTC.

The V call is TRBV11-2, the J call TRBJ2-3; D is possibly TRBD1 (5 bases). V was pared by 5 bases and J by 4 bases, with 13 bases between. Germline V gene lookup returns CDR1 SGHAT and CDR2 FQNNGV. This CDR3 is 14 amino acids long. The CDR3 spells CASSPTWGADTQYF. The CDR3 DNA reads as TGTGCCAGCAGCCCTACGTGGGGCGCAGATACGCAGTATTTT.

This clone showed up just a few times. This sample includes further DNA sequences coding for the same CDR3. This chain joins TRBV4-3 and TRBJ1-4; 9 bases are a match to TRBD1. J lost 5 bases, V lost 0 bases, and 1 base had no gene match. CDR1 and CDR2 (germline): LGHNA, YSLEER. CDR3 length: 15 amino acids. The CDR3 loop reads CASSQEGQGNEKLFF. In DNA form, the CDR3 reads TGCGCCAGCAGCCAAGAGGGACAGGGCAATGAAAAACTGTTTTTT.

This rearrangement joins TRBV27 to TRBJ1-6; TRBD1 matches 7 bases. CDR3 length: 15 residues. From germline, CDR1 is MNHEY and CDR2 SMNVEV (reference sequence). Unmatched junction bases numbered 8, after V lost 5 bases and J lost 7 bases. The CDR3 reads CASSQKGGGNSPLHF. The CDR3 nucleotides read TGTGCCAGCAGTCAAAAAGGGGGCGGAAATTCACCCCTCCACTTT.

V and J are TRBV6-5 and TRBJ1-2; D not certain. Germline V gene data show CDR1 as MNHEY and CDR2 as SVGAGI. This CDR3 has 11 amino acids. With 7 bases removed from V and 4 bases from J, the gap between germline ends came to 7 bases. CDR3 loop: CASNSAYGYTF. The CDR3 nucleotides are TGTGCCAGCAATAGTGCCTATGGCTACACCTTC.

CDR3 nucleotide sequence: TGTGCCAGCAGCCTCGGGACTAGCGGGATTGGGCAGTACTTC. Protein sequence: CASSLGTSGIGQYF. The chain recombines TRBV6-5 with TRBJ2-7; 13 positions agree with TRBD2. The length of the CDR3 is 14 residues. CDR1 and CDR2 from the germline V gene are MNHEY and SVGAGI. The V segment lost 6 bases and the J segment 9 bases; nucleotides outside the gene matches: 8.

V gene TRBV7-2 combines with J gene TRBJ1-1; D may be TRBD1 (5 bases). Germline CDR1 and CDR2: SGHTA and FQGNSA. The V and J ends lost 5 bases and 4 bases respectively, with 11 bases between them. The CDR3 extends over 13 amino acids. CDR3 DNA: TGTGCCAGCAGCGGGGGGTCCCGCACTGAAGCTTTCTTT. This translates into CASSGGSRTEAFF.